The clone carrying this T cell receptor beta chain appeared many times. Its antigen is unknown. These data belong to a study of read filtering for tumor transcriptome and immune sequencing. The study, taken as a whole, reports: Single-read clonotypes: roughly 81% of IR-seq clonotypes (about 4% of reads), about 70% of RNA-seq clonotypes (roughly 45% of reads).

The library was built from about 400 ng RNA with molecular barcoded adaptors for alpha/delta and beta/gamma chains. Each CDR3 protein is one row after TCRdb ran MiXCR on the reads. The data contain nearly 60,000 distinct CDR3 sequences, more than 9% of them seen just once; the ten biggest clones take up more than 15%. This CDR3 spans 15 amino acids. V shed 1 base and J shed 4 bases, with 13 bases lying between them. The V gene's germline CDR1 is SGHAT and CDR2 FQNNGV. Specimen: a population of CD138-negative cells sorted from bone marrow. The TCR was taken from a donor at least 40 years old with multiple myeloma. This chain joins TRBV11-2 and TRBJ1-2; possible D gene TRBD1, 5 bases. The chain's CDR3 is CASSLAPGYSYGYTF. CDR3 coding DNA: TGTGCCAGCAGCTTAGCCCCAGGGTATAGCTATGGCTACACCTTC. The variable domain in full, with the rest retrieved from reference TRBV11-2 and TRBJ1-2, is EAGVAQSPRYKIIEKRQSVAFWCNPISGHATLYWYQQILGQGPKLLIQFQNNGVVDDSQLPKDRFSAERLKGVDSTLKIQPAKLEDSAVYLCASSLAPGYSYGYTFGSGTRLTVV.